The rows below give T cell receptor beta chains drawn from one sample of a study of Tregs in tolerant kidney transplant recipients. Method: immunoSEQ multiplex PCR; TCRdb's copy keeps in-frame clones and lacks some. The top ten clones hold approximately 0.34% of a sample with some 64,000 clones, 95% to 98% of them seen once. Specimen: Tregs from blood, collected before the transplant. The source is a human donor who received a combined kidney and bone marrow transplant. The CDR3 runs from the conserved cysteine through the conserved F or W. Each record gives: CDR3 length, V gene, J gene, clone size, D gene, CDR3 protein, CDR3 DNA. A D gene is named only where the DNA matches it firmly. Where a row states a size, it is once, few, many or the class of an expanded clone; other rows omit it.

cdr3_length: 14
v_call: TRBV28
j_call: TRBJ1-6
clone_size: -
d_call: TRBD1
cdr3_aa: CADQDRGRDSPLHF
cdr3_nt: TGTGCCGACCAGGACAGGGGTCGAGATTCACCCCTCCACTTT

cdr3_length: 14
v_call: TRBV5-1
j_call: TRBJ1-1
clone_size: -
d_call: -
cdr3_aa: CASRGAGATPEAFF
cdr3_nt: TGCGCCAGCAGGGGGGCAGGGGCTACCCCTGAAGCTTTCTTT

cdr3_length: 14
v_call: TRBV27
j_call: TRBJ1-2
clone_size: -
d_call: -
cdr3_aa: CASSFLAGRGGYTF
cdr3_nt: TGTGCCAGCAGTTTCTTGGCAGGGCGGGGGGGCTACACCTTC

cdr3_length: 13
v_call: TRBV30
j_call: TRBJ1-2
clone_size: -
d_call: -
cdr3_aa: CAWSVRGSRGYTF
cdr3_nt: TGTGCCTGGAGTGTAAGGGGGTCTCGAGGCTACACCTTC

cdr3_length: 21
v_call: TRBV18
j_call: TRBJ1-1
clone_size: -
d_call: TRBD1
cdr3_aa: CASSLRIGPKQGRGLPIRAFF
cdr3_nt: TGTGCCAGCTCACTTCGCATTGGGCCGAAACAGGGGCGAGGGTTGCCTATACGAGCTTTCTTT

cdr3_length: 15
v_call: TRBV4-1
j_call: TRBJ1-2
clone_size: -
d_call: -
cdr3_aa: CASSYTGTSNYGYTF
cdr3_nt: TGCGCCAGCAGCTATACCGGGACAAGTAACTATGGCTACACCTTC

cdr3_length: 16
v_call: TRBV7-9
j_call: TRBJ2-1
clone_size: -
d_call: TRBD2
cdr3_aa: CASSFHPSGSYNEQFF
cdr3_nt: TGTGCCAGCAGCTTTCATCCTAGCGGCTCCTACAATGAGCAGTTCTTC

cdr3_length: 15
v_call: TRBV18
j_call: TRBJ1-4
clone_size: -
d_call: TRBD1
cdr3_aa: CASSPSEGAREKLFF
cdr3_nt: TGTGCCAGCTCACCTTCCGAGGGGGCGCGCGAAAAACTGTTTTTT

cdr3_length: 15
v_call: TRBV4-3
j_call: TRBJ1-4
clone_size: -
d_call: -
cdr3_aa: CASSPMTGGDEKLFF
cdr3_nt: TGCGCCAGCAGCCCGATGACAGGAGGTGATGAAAAACTGTTTTTT

cdr3_length: 15
v_call: TRBV7-3
j_call: TRBJ1-5
clone_size: -
d_call: -
cdr3_aa: CASSLGGGGGQPQHF
cdr3_nt: TGTGCCAGCAGCCTGGGAGGAGGAGGAGGTCAGCCCCAGCATTTT

cdr3_length: 17
v_call: TRBV23-1
j_call: TRBJ1-5
clone_size: -
d_call: TRBD1
cdr3_aa: CASSHPDRALLNQPQHF
cdr3_nt: TGCGCCAGCAGTCACCCGGACAGGGCCCTTTTGAATCAGCCCCAGCATTTT

cdr3_length: 17
v_call: TRBV15
j_call: TRBJ1-3
clone_size: -
d_call: -
cdr3_aa: CATSRNWAGKSGNTIYF
cdr3_nt: TGTGCCACCAGCCGGAATTGGGCAGGGAAGTCTGGAAACACCATATATTTT

cdr3_length: 19
v_call: TRBV18
j_call: TRBJ2-6
clone_size: -
d_call: TRBD2
cdr3_aa: CASSNYSGRYLSGANVLTF
cdr3_nt: TGTGCCAGCTCAAACTATAGCGGGAGATACCTCTCTGGGGCCAACGTCCTGACTTTC

cdr3_length: 12
v_call: TRBV2
j_call: TRBJ2-1
clone_size: -
d_call: -
cdr3_aa: CASSDAGREQFF
cdr3_nt: TGTGCCAGCAGTGACGCAGGTCGTGAGCAGTTCTTC

cdr3_length: 13
v_call: TRBV4-3
j_call: TRBJ2-7
clone_size: -
d_call: -
cdr3_aa: CASSRELAAEQYF
cdr3_nt: TGCGCCAGCAGCCGAGAACTAGCCGCCGAGCAGTACTTC

cdr3_length: 15
v_call: TRBV4-3
j_call: TRBJ2-7
clone_size: -
d_call: TRBD2
cdr3_aa: CASSQESGTTYEQYF
cdr3_nt: TGCGCCAGCAGCCAAGAGAGCGGGACCACCTACGAGCAGTACTTC

cdr3_length: 13
v_call: TRBV14
j_call: TRBJ1-1
clone_size: -
d_call: -
cdr3_aa: CASSHRAGQIGIF
cdr3_nt: TGTGCCAGCAGCCACCGCGCAGGACAGATCGGGATTTTT

cdr3_length: 15
v_call: TRBV11-3
j_call: TRBJ2-3
clone_size: -
d_call: TRBD2
cdr3_aa: CASSPGERGSDTQYF
cdr3_nt: TGTGCCAGCAGCCCTGGGGAGCGGGGGTCAGATACGCAGTATTTT

cdr3_length: 14
v_call: TRBV15
j_call: TRBJ1-2
clone_size: -
d_call: -
cdr3_aa: CATSSGGTNYGYTF
cdr3_nt: TGTGCCACCAGCAGTGGCGGGACTAACTATGGCTACACCTTC

cdr3_length: 15
v_call: TRBV19
j_call: TRBJ1-1
clone_size: -
d_call: -
cdr3_aa: CASSISGGSRGWAFF
cdr3_nt: TGTGCCAGTAGTATCTCCGGGGGGTCGAGAGGGTGGGCTTTCTTT

cdr3_length: 14
v_call: TRBV29-1
j_call: TRBJ2-1
clone_size: -
d_call: TRBD2
cdr3_aa: CSVGLAGRYNEQFF
cdr3_nt: TGCAGCGTAGGACTAGCGGGGAGGTACAATGAGCAGTTCTTC

cdr3_length: 16
v_call: TRBV4-2
j_call: TRBJ1-2
clone_size: few
d_call: -
cdr3_aa: CASSLEPGRANYGYTF
cdr3_nt: TGTGCCAGCAGCCTAGAGCCCGGCAGAGCGAACTATGGCTACACCTTC

cdr3_length: 15
v_call: TRBV5-6
j_call: TRBJ2-7
clone_size: -
d_call: TRBD1
cdr3_aa: CASSQTGTGAHEQYF
cdr3_nt: TGTGCCAGCAGCCAAACCGGGACAGGGGCGCACGAGCAGTACTTC

cdr3_length: 12
v_call: TRBV4-2
j_call: TRBJ1-2
clone_size: once
d_call: TRBD1
cdr3_aa: CASSQGQGSYTF
cdr3_nt: TGTGCCAGCAGCCAGGGACAGGGAAGCTACACCTTC

cdr3_length: 16
v_call: TRBV7-6
j_call: TRBJ2-1
clone_size: -
d_call: TRBD2
cdr3_aa: CASSPTGTSVYNEQFF
cdr3_nt: TGTGCCAGCAGCCCAACCGGGACTAGCGTCTACAATGAGCAGTTCTTC

cdr3_length: 11
v_call: TRBV6-1
j_call: TRBJ1-4
clone_size: -
d_call: -
cdr3_aa: CATRRDEKLFF
cdr3_nt: TGTGCCACCCGACGGGATGAAAAACTGTTTTTT

cdr3_length: 16
v_call: TRBV7-2
j_call: TRBJ1-5
clone_size: -
d_call: TRBD1
cdr3_aa: CASSPAVGQGFQPQHF
cdr3_nt: TGTGCCAGCAGCCCGGCTGTCGGACAGGGGTTTCAGCCCCAGCATTTT

cdr3_length: 13
v_call: TRBV30
j_call: TRBJ1-2
clone_size: once
d_call: TRBD1
cdr3_aa: CALGTGTYYGYTF
cdr3_nt: TGTGCCTTGGGGACAGGGACCTACTATGGCTACACCTTC

cdr3_length: 11
v_call: TRBV18
j_call: TRBJ1-3
clone_size: -
d_call: -
cdr3_aa: CASSLANTIYF
cdr3_nt: TGTGCCAGCTCACTAGCGAACACCATATATTTT

cdr3_length: 14
v_call: TRBV2
j_call: TRBJ1-1
clone_size: once
d_call: -
cdr3_aa: CASTPTVMNTEAFF
cdr3_nt: TGTGCCAGCACCCCGACAGTCATGAACACTGAAGCTTTCTTT

cdr3_length: 15
v_call: TRBV5-4
j_call: TRBJ2-1
clone_size: -
d_call: TRBD2
cdr3_aa: CASSGGTSGYNEQFF
cdr3_nt: TGTGCCAGCAGCGGGGGGACTAGCGGGTACAATGAGCAGTTCTTC